This TCR beta chain was recorded in a study of T cell responses to AZD1222 COVID-19 vaccine. Per germline, CDR1 MNHEY and CDR2 SMNVEV (reference sequence). Trimming cost V 3 bases and J 4 bases, with 10 bases left between them. CDR3 size: 14 residues. TCRdb's copy holds only in-frame clones and misses some; the assay was immunoSEQ multiplex PCR. Of 58,000 or so clones listed, 65% to 90% were seen once; the top ten hold 6% to 7.5%. The sequence was obtained from an adult who received the AZD1222 COVID-19 vaccine. This chain joins TRBV27 and TRBJ1-3, with a tentative D call TRBD1 (5 bases). The starting material was peripheral blood, obtained 28 days after the second AZD1222 dose. CDR3: CASSLGTRGNTIYF. The CDR3 DNA sequence: TGTGCCAGCAGTTTGGGGACCAGGGGAAACACCATATATTTT.